Shown below are 15 T cell receptor beta chains from a single sample sequenced in a study of neurological immune-mediated disorders. A single record per CDR3 protein comes from TCRdb applying MiXCR to the 5' RACE reads. The sample includes around 67,000 distinct CDR3 sequences, roughly 5.5% of them seen just once. Sequences were obtained from PBMCs. The origin of the receptors is a man younger than 30 with multiple sclerosis.

This clonotype was picked up many times. This sequence joins TRBV20-1 and TRBJ1-1, with no clear D. The CDR3 totals 14 residues. V was trimmed by 0 bases and J by 4 bases, leaving 12 bases between them. Germline V gene data show CDR1 as DFQATT and CDR2 as SNEGSKA (reference sequence). The CDR3 here is CSARDLGRSTEAFF. CDR3 nucleotides: TGCAGTGCTAGAGATCTAGGGCGGTCCACTGAAGCTTTCTTT.

This clonotype was counted ten times or more. This chain uses TRBV20-1 with TRBJ2-4, with 10 bases lining up with TRBD1. V dropped 6 bases and J dropped 8; count of bases not matched to a gene: 7. The germline CDR1 and CDR2 sequences are DFQATT and SNEGSKA (reference sequence). The CDR3 totals 13 residues. CDR3 in DNA: TGCAGTGCCGAGGACAGGGGGGTTGACATTCAGTACTTC. Translation gives CSAEDRGVDIQYF.

This clonotype has at least ten counts. In DNA form, the CDR3 reads TGTGCCAGCAGTTTAGTCCCCGTACTAGCGGGCTCCTACGAGCAGTACTTC. It encodes CASSLVPVLAGSYEQYF. The chain carries TRBV12-3 or TRBV12-4 and TRBJ2-7, with 9 bases matching TRBD2. V shed 1 base, J shed 0 bases, and the junction held 7 bases outside the gene matches. CDR3 size: 17 residues.

A word on this clonotype: A single base separates this from a much larger clone, so it may be a read error. The CDR3 reads CSARDGPKRDYGYTF. As DNA, the CDR3 is TGCAGTGCTAGAGATGGACCCAAGAGGGACTATGGCTACACCTTC. The gene calls are TRBV20-1 and TRBJ1-2; D remains unclear. The V gene lost 0 bases and the J gene lost 3 bases, with 14 bases spanning the gap. The CDR3 runs 15 residues. Germline V gene data show CDR1 as DFQATT and CDR2 as SNEGSKA (reference sequence).

The sample holds many counts of this clonotype. CDR3 in amino acids: CASSFPEQFF. The CDR3 DNA follows: TGTGCCAGCAGCTTTCCTGAGCAGTTCTTC. The chain couples TRBV7-9 to TRBJ2-1, with D unclear. The CDR3 is 10 residues long. Looked up from germline, CDR1 is SEHNR and CDR2 is FQNEAQ (reference sequence). V lost 3 bases and J 9 bases, leaving 3 bases between the germline ends.

The chain combines TRBV4-3 with TRBJ2-1; the D is unclear. Germline V lookup: CDR1 LGHNA, CDR2 YSLEER. The V end lost 5 bases, the J end lost 5 bases, and 13 bases lay between the germline ends. CDR3 length: 14 amino acids. CDR3 region: CASSSQILDNEQFF. CDR3 nucleotides: TGCGCCAGCAGCTCCCAAATTCTAGACAATGAGCAGTTCTTC.

This clonotype was counted many times. The J gene is TRBJ2-7, the V gene TRBV10-3; no clear D. Deletions cut 7 bases from V and 4 bases from J, with 11 bases between. CDR3 size: 12 residues. The germline V gene has CDR1 ENHRY and CDR2 SYGVKD. The CDR3 coding sequence is TGTGCCATCACCGAAAGATCGTACGAGCAGTACTTC. This encodes CAITERSYEQYF.

V gene TRBV11-2 combines with J gene TRBJ2-7; 8 bases are shared with TRBD2. This CDR3 spans 15 amino acids. Trimming removed 4 bases from V and 6 bases from J; junction bases left unmatched: 11. Germline lookup yields CDR1 SGHAT and CDR2 FQNNGV. The CDR3 sequence: CASSSWGAGEGEQYF. The CDR3 DNA follows: TGTGCCAGCAGCTCCTGGGGAGCGGGAGAGGGCGAGCAGTACTTC.

The chain combines TRBV10-2 with TRBJ2-1; D remains unclear. The V end lost 2 bases, the J end lost 4 bases, and 3 bases lay between the germline ends. The CDR3 sequence is 12 residues long. Germline CDR1 reads WSHSY; CDR2 reads SAAADI. CDR3: CASSEVYNEQFF. The CDR3 region has the DNA TGCGCCAGCAGTGAGGTTTACAATGAGCAGTTCTTC.

This clonotype was recorded at least ten times. The rearrangement joins TRBV20-1 to TRBJ1-6; 10 bases are shared with TRBD1. The CDR3 consists of 17 residues. Germline loops: CDR1 DFQATT, CDR2 SNEGSKA (reference sequence). Germline trimming cut 0 bases from V and 10 bases from J; bases unmatched to any gene: 12. CDR3 sequence: CSARDSGTGALGSPLHF. The CDR3 nucleotides are TGCAGTGCTAGAGATAGTGGGACAGGGGCCCTGGGCTCACCCCTCCACTTT.

Many counts were recorded for this clonotype. The CDR3 nucleotides read TGTGCCAGTAGTTCAAAGCAGGGAGGGAACACTGAAGCTTTCTTT. Amino acid sequence: CASSSKQGGNTEAFF. The chain carries TRBV19 and TRBJ1-1, with D perhaps matching TRBD1 (5 bases). Trimming took off 5 bases at V and 1 base at J, with 14 bases between the two ends. The CDR3 sequence is 15 residues long. Germline assignment: CDR1 LNHDA and CDR2 SQIVND (reference sequence).

The table lists this clonotype with many counts. The chain combines TRBV5-5 with TRBJ2-7; D unclear. The CDR3 length is 15 residues. Per germline, CDR1 SGHKS and CDR2 YYEKEE (reference sequence). Trimming removed 4 bases from V and 2 bases from J, with 16 bases in between. The CDR3: CASSQDLGEAYEQYF. DNA for the CDR3: TGTGCCAGCAGCCAAGACCTGGGTGAGGCCTACGAGCAGTACTTC.

In this sample, this clonotype turned up many times. This chain joins TRBV27 and TRBJ2-1; D gene unclear. V lost 6 bases and J lost 0, with 12 bases in between. CDR3 length equals 15 residues. Germline V gives CDR1 MNHEY, CDR2 SMNVEV (reference sequence). The CDR3 protein is CASRLNSYSYNEQFF. CDR3 DNA sequence: TGTGCCAGCAGACTCAACTCGTACTCCTACAATGAGCAGTTCTTC.

This clonotype was detected a few times. The junction does not match germline at one end; this may be a read error. V usage is TRBV20-1 and J usage is TRBJ1-6; D possibly corresponds to TRBD1 (5 bases). Germline V gene sequence: CDR1 DFQATT, CDR2 SNEGSKA (reference sequence). This CDR3 contains 13 residues. CDR3 amino acids: CSLRQTHNSPLNF. CDR3 bases: TGCAGTCTTAGACAGACTCATAATTCACCCCTCAACTTT.

This clonotype was seen repeatedly, ten times or more. The chain combines TRBV6-1 with TRBJ2-7; D assignment may be TRBD1 or TRBD2 (5 bases each). Trimming took 7 bases from V and 0 from J, leaving 16 bases between them. The CDR3 has 15 residues. The V gene's germline CDR1 is MNHNS and CDR2 SASEGT. The CDR3 region has the DNA TGTGCCAGCACCCGAATACCAGGGAGCTCCTACGAGCAGTACTTC. This codes for CASTRIPGSSYEQYF.